A selection of T cell receptor beta chains follows, all from one sample in a study of technical replicates of blood from a few donors. TCRdb's copy holds only in-frame clones and misses some; the assay was immunoSEQ multiplex PCR. The table shows about 100,000 clones, with approximately 96% occurring only once. Sequences were obtained from T cells isolated from PBMCs. The origin of the receptors is a human donor in good health. CDR3s include the opening cysteine and the closing phenylalanine or tryptophan. The D gene is left open where the match is weak. Size values are once, few and many counts, or a class for expanded clones, and some rows have none.

TRBV2,TRBJ1-1,-,-,TGTGCCAGCTCCGCGAGTGTGGCGGGGGTCACTGAAGCTTTCTTT,CASSASVAGVTEAFF
TRBV5-4,TRBJ1-1,-,-,TGTGCCAGCAGACTCGACACCTTGAACACTGAAGCTTTCTTT,CASRLDTLNTEAFF
TRBV27,TRBJ2-5,-,TRBD2,TGTGCCAGCAGTTTAGTCGGGGAGGGAGAGACCCAGTACTTC,CASSLVGEGETQYF
TRBV29-1,TRBJ1-2,-,TRBD1,TGCAGCGTTGGGACAGGGGAGGGCTATGGCTACACCTTC,CSVGTGEGYGYTF
TRBV11-3,TRBJ2-7,-,-,TGTGCCAGCAGCTTAGGGGCAGAATACGAGCAGTACTTC,CASSLGAEYEQYF
TRBV4-2,TRBJ1-1,-,TRBD1,TGTGCCAGCAGCCACAAGACAGGGGACTTGGGGGCTTTCTTT,CASSHKTGDLGAFF
TRBV6-5,TRBJ1-1,-,TRBD1,TGTGCCAGCAGGCCACAGGGGGCCCTCACTGAAGCTTTCTTT,CASRPQGALTEAFF
TRBV13,TRBJ1-1,-,TRBD1,TGTGCCAGCAGCCCAAGGACAGGGGCGCGGGTGAACACTGAAGCTTTCTTT,CASSPRTGARVNTEAFF
TRBV11-2,TRBJ2-7,-,TRBD2,TGTGCCAGCAGCTTAGACTACTTCGGGGGGACTTACGAGCAGTACTTC,CASSLDYFGGTYEQYF
TRBV10-3,TRBJ2-2,-,TRBD2,TGTGCCATCAGTGAGGTGGCGGGAGCCACCGGGGAGCTGTTTTTT,CAISEVAGATGELFF
TRBV6-5,TRBJ2-7,-,TRBD1,TGTGCCAGCAGTCGGGACAGATCCTACGAGCAGTACTTC,CASSRDRSYEQYF
TRBV5-1,TRBJ1-3,-,TRBD1,TGCGCCAGCAGCTTGGCCGGGACAGACTCTGGAAACACCATATATTTT,CASSLAGTDSGNTIYF
TRBV2,TRBJ1-5,-,TRBD1,TGTGCCAGCAGTCGACAGGGTTTAAGCAATCAGCCCCAGCATTTT,CASSRQGLSNQPQHF
TRBV10-3,TRBJ1-5,-,-,TGTGCCATCAGTGAAGACAGGTTTGGGAATCAGCCCCAGCATTTT,CAISEDRFGNQPQHF
TRBV2,TRBJ1-1,-,-,TGTGCCAGCATGGAGGGACTCAACACTGAAGCTTTCTTT,CASMEGLNTEAFF
TRBV7-9,TRBJ1-5,-,-,TGTGCCAGCAGCTCCGATGAGGTGTATCGGCCCCAGCATTTT,CASSSDEVYRPQHF
TRBV6-5,TRBJ2-6,-,TRBD2,TGTGCCAGCAGTTACCAGCGGGGACCCAACGTCCTGACTTTC,CASSYQRGPNVLTF
TRBV11-2,TRBJ2-4,once,TRBD2,TGTGCCAGCAGCTTATCCCGGGACTCGGGGGGGATTCAGTACTTC,CASSLSRDSGGIQYF
TRBV6-5,TRBJ2-1,-,TRBD1,TGTGCCAGCAAACTCAGGGGGTCCCAGTTCTTC,CASKLRGSQFF
TRBV29-1,TRBJ2-3,-,TRBD2,TGCAGCGTTGACGCGCGAGTCGGGAGGGATGCCCTTTCAGATACGCAGTATTTT,CSVDARVGRDALSDTQYF
TRBV10-2,TRBJ2-1,-,-,TGCGCCAGCAGTGAGGGACCGGGCGGGGAGCAGTTCTTC,CASSEGPGGEQFF
TRBV2,TRBJ1-6,few,-,TGTGCCAGCAGTGAGGAGGGTAATTCACCCCTCCACTTT,CASSEEGNSPLHF
TRBV28,TRBJ2-5,-,-,TGTGCCAGCAGGCTAGGGGGACCACAAGAGACCCAGTACTTC,CASRLGGPQETQYF
TRBV2,TRBJ1-1,-,TRBD1,TGTGCCAGCAGTGAGGGCCAGGGGGGAAACACTGAAGCTTTCTTT,CASSEGQGGNTEAFF
TRBV7-9,TRBJ1-1,-,TRBD1,TGTGCCAGCAGCTTAGCGCAGGACAGGGTCGGCACTGAAGCTTTCTTT,CASSLAQDRVGTEAFF
TRBV7-2,TRBJ1-4,-,-,TGTGCCAGCAGCTACCGGCGGCTGAATGAAAAACTGTTTTTT,CASSYRRLNEKLFF
TRBV7-6,TRBJ2-2,-,-,TGTGCCAGCAGCATCAGGTCCACGAACACCGGGGAGCTGTTTTTT,CASSIRSTNTGELFF
TRBV15,TRBJ2-1,-,-,TGTGCCACCAGCAGAGTAGACTACAATGAGCAGTTCTTC,CATSRVDYNEQFF
TRBV14,TRBJ2-1,-,-,TGTGCCAGCAGCCAAGGGGGGCGTTGGCATGAGCAGTTCTTC,CASSQGGRWHEQFF
TRBV6-1,TRBJ2-1,-,TRBD2,TGTGCCAGCAGTTCGGGGACTACTTCCTACAATGAGCAGTTCTTC,CASSSGTTSYNEQFF
TRBV11-2,TRBJ1-5,once,-,TGTGCCAGCAGCGTCCATAGCAATCAGCCCCAGCATTTT,CASSVHSNQPQHF
TRBV4-1,TRBJ1-3,-,TRBD1,TGCGCCAGCAGCCTGAGTGTAAAGGACAGGGGGAGGCACACCATATATTTT,CASSLSVKDRGRHTIYF
TRBV6-1,TRBJ2-2,-,TRBD1,TGTGCCAGCAGTGGAAGACAGGGGGTTTTTTTGAACACCGGGGAGCTGTTTTTT,CASSGRQGVFLNTGELFF
TRBV11-3,TRBJ2-7,-,TRBD1,TGTGCCAGCAGCCCCGGACAGGACGAGCAGTACTTC,CASSPGQDEQYF
TRBV25-1,TRBJ2-7,-,TRBD2,TGTGCCAGCAGTGGGAAACCGGGAGGCTACGAGCAGTACTTC,CASSGKPGGYEQYF
TRBV6-1,TRBJ1-5,once,TRBD1,TGTGCCAGCAGTGTGGGACAGGATCAGCCCCAGCATTTT,CASSVGQDQPQHF
TRBV5-1,TRBJ1-3,-,-,TGCGCCAGCAGCTTGCCCGAGGGAGAGGACACCATATATTTT,CASSLPEGEDTIYF
TRBV11-3,TRBJ1-2,-,-,TGTGCCAGCTCCCTAGGGACTTTCTATGGCTACACCTTC,CASSLGTFYGYTF
TRBV7-6,TRBJ2-5,-,TRBD2,TGTGCCAGCAGGCTAGGACCCAGCGGGAGGGCCGGGGAGACCCAGTACTTC,CASRLGPSGRAGETQYF
TRBV11-2,TRBJ2-1,-,-,TGTGCCAGCAGCTCCTCCGGGACATACAATGAGCAGTTCTTC,CASSSSGTYNEQFF
TRBV4-1,TRBJ1-2,-,TRBD1,TGCGCCAGCAGCCAAGGGCGAGCAGGGGGCGGGTATGGCTACACCTTC,CASSQGRAGGGYGYTF
TRBV4-1,TRBJ1-5,-,-,TGCGCCAGCAGCCAAGCGGGGGAGGGGGAGCCCCAGCATTTT,CASSQAGEGEPQHF
TRBV7-9,TRBJ2-7,-,-,TGTGCCAGCAGCGCAGACTACGAGCAGTACTTC,CASSADYEQYF
TRBV25-1,TRBJ1-1,-,-,TGTGCCAGCAGGGGGGGTCCTGAAAAAGCTTTCTTT,CASRGGPEKAFF
TRBV5-4,TRBJ2-3,-,-,TGTGCCAGCAGCTTGGGCCTTGGAGGAGGAGGGGCAGATACGCAGTATTTT,CASSLGLGGGGADTQYF
TRBV2,TRBJ2-3,-,-,TGTGCCAGCAGGCGCAGGGTTATATTTGTAGATACGCAGTATTTT,CASRRRVIFVDTQYF
TRBV13,TRBJ2-3,-,TRBD2,TGTGCCAGCAGCTTCGAGGGACTAGCGGGGGTAGATACGCAGTATTTT,CASSFEGLAGVDTQYF
TRBV6-5,TRBJ2-1,-,TRBD1,TGTGCCAGCAGGACCGGGACAGGGGCAGGCAATGAGCAGTTCTTC,CASRTGTGAGNEQFF
TRBV7-2,TRBJ2-3,-,-,TGTGCCAGCAGATTCTCAGATACGCAGTATTTT,CASRFSDTQYF
TRBV9,TRBJ2-5,-,-,TGTGCCAGCAGCCCCCGTCCTGATCGGGAGACCCAGTACTTC,CASSPRPDRETQYF
TRBV5-6,TRBJ1-1,few,-,TGTGCCAGCTTTCGGAACACTGAAGCTTTCTTT,CASFRNTEAFF
TRBV5-3,TRBJ2-1,-,TRBD2,TGTGCCAGAAGCTTGTTGTCCCGACGGGAGGGCTTCGACAATGAGCAGTTCTTC,CARSLLSRREGFDNEQFF
TRBV5-1,TRBJ1-1,-,TRBD1,TGCGCCAGCAGCCTTACGACAGGGGTCACTGAAGCTTTCTTT,CASSLTTGVTEAFF